The TCR beta chain under discussion was sequenced for a study of shared clonotypes between healthy human individuals. Study in general: Donor ages ranged 18 to 49 years: a couple of women, three men. Used for every donor were three CD4 naive, three CD4 memory, two CD8 naive and one CD8 memory plate. Regarding the study as a whole: Naive subsets usually exceeded memory subsets in estimated richness.

Germline lookup yields CDR1 MNHEY and CDR2 SVGAGI. This CDR3 is built from 16 residues. J gave up 4 bases and V 2 bases, and 10 bases lay outside the gene matches. Naivety among CD8 cells was defined by CD45RO negativity and positive CCR7 selection, thereby excluding terminally differentiated effector memory CD45RA+ cells. Concerning this clone: Antigen specificity is unknown.

Profiling relied on immunoSEQ multiplex PCR, and the TCRdb table lists in-frame clones only, not all of them. The sample has some 2 million clones; about 95% are singletons. This TCR was recovered from a man aged 18 to 35 in good health. The rearrangement links TRBV6-5 to TRBJ2-7; 8 nucleotides line up with TRBD2. Source material: naive CD8+ T cells sorted from blood. CDR3 sequence reads: CASSYTMGLGGYEQYF. CDR3 sequence (DNA): TGTGCCAGCAGTTACACGATGGGACTAGGGGGTTACGAGCAGTACTTC.